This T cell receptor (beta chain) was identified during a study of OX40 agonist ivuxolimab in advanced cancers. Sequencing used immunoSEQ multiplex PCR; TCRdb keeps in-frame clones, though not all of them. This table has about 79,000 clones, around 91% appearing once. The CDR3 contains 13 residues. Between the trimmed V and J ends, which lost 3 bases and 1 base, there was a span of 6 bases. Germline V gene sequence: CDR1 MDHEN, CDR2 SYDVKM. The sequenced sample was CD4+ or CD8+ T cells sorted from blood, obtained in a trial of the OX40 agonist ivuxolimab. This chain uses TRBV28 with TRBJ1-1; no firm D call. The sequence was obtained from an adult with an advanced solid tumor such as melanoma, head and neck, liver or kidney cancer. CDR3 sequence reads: CASSFAGNTEAFF. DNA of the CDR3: TGTGCCAGCAGTTTCGCGGGGAACACTGAAGCTTTCTTT.